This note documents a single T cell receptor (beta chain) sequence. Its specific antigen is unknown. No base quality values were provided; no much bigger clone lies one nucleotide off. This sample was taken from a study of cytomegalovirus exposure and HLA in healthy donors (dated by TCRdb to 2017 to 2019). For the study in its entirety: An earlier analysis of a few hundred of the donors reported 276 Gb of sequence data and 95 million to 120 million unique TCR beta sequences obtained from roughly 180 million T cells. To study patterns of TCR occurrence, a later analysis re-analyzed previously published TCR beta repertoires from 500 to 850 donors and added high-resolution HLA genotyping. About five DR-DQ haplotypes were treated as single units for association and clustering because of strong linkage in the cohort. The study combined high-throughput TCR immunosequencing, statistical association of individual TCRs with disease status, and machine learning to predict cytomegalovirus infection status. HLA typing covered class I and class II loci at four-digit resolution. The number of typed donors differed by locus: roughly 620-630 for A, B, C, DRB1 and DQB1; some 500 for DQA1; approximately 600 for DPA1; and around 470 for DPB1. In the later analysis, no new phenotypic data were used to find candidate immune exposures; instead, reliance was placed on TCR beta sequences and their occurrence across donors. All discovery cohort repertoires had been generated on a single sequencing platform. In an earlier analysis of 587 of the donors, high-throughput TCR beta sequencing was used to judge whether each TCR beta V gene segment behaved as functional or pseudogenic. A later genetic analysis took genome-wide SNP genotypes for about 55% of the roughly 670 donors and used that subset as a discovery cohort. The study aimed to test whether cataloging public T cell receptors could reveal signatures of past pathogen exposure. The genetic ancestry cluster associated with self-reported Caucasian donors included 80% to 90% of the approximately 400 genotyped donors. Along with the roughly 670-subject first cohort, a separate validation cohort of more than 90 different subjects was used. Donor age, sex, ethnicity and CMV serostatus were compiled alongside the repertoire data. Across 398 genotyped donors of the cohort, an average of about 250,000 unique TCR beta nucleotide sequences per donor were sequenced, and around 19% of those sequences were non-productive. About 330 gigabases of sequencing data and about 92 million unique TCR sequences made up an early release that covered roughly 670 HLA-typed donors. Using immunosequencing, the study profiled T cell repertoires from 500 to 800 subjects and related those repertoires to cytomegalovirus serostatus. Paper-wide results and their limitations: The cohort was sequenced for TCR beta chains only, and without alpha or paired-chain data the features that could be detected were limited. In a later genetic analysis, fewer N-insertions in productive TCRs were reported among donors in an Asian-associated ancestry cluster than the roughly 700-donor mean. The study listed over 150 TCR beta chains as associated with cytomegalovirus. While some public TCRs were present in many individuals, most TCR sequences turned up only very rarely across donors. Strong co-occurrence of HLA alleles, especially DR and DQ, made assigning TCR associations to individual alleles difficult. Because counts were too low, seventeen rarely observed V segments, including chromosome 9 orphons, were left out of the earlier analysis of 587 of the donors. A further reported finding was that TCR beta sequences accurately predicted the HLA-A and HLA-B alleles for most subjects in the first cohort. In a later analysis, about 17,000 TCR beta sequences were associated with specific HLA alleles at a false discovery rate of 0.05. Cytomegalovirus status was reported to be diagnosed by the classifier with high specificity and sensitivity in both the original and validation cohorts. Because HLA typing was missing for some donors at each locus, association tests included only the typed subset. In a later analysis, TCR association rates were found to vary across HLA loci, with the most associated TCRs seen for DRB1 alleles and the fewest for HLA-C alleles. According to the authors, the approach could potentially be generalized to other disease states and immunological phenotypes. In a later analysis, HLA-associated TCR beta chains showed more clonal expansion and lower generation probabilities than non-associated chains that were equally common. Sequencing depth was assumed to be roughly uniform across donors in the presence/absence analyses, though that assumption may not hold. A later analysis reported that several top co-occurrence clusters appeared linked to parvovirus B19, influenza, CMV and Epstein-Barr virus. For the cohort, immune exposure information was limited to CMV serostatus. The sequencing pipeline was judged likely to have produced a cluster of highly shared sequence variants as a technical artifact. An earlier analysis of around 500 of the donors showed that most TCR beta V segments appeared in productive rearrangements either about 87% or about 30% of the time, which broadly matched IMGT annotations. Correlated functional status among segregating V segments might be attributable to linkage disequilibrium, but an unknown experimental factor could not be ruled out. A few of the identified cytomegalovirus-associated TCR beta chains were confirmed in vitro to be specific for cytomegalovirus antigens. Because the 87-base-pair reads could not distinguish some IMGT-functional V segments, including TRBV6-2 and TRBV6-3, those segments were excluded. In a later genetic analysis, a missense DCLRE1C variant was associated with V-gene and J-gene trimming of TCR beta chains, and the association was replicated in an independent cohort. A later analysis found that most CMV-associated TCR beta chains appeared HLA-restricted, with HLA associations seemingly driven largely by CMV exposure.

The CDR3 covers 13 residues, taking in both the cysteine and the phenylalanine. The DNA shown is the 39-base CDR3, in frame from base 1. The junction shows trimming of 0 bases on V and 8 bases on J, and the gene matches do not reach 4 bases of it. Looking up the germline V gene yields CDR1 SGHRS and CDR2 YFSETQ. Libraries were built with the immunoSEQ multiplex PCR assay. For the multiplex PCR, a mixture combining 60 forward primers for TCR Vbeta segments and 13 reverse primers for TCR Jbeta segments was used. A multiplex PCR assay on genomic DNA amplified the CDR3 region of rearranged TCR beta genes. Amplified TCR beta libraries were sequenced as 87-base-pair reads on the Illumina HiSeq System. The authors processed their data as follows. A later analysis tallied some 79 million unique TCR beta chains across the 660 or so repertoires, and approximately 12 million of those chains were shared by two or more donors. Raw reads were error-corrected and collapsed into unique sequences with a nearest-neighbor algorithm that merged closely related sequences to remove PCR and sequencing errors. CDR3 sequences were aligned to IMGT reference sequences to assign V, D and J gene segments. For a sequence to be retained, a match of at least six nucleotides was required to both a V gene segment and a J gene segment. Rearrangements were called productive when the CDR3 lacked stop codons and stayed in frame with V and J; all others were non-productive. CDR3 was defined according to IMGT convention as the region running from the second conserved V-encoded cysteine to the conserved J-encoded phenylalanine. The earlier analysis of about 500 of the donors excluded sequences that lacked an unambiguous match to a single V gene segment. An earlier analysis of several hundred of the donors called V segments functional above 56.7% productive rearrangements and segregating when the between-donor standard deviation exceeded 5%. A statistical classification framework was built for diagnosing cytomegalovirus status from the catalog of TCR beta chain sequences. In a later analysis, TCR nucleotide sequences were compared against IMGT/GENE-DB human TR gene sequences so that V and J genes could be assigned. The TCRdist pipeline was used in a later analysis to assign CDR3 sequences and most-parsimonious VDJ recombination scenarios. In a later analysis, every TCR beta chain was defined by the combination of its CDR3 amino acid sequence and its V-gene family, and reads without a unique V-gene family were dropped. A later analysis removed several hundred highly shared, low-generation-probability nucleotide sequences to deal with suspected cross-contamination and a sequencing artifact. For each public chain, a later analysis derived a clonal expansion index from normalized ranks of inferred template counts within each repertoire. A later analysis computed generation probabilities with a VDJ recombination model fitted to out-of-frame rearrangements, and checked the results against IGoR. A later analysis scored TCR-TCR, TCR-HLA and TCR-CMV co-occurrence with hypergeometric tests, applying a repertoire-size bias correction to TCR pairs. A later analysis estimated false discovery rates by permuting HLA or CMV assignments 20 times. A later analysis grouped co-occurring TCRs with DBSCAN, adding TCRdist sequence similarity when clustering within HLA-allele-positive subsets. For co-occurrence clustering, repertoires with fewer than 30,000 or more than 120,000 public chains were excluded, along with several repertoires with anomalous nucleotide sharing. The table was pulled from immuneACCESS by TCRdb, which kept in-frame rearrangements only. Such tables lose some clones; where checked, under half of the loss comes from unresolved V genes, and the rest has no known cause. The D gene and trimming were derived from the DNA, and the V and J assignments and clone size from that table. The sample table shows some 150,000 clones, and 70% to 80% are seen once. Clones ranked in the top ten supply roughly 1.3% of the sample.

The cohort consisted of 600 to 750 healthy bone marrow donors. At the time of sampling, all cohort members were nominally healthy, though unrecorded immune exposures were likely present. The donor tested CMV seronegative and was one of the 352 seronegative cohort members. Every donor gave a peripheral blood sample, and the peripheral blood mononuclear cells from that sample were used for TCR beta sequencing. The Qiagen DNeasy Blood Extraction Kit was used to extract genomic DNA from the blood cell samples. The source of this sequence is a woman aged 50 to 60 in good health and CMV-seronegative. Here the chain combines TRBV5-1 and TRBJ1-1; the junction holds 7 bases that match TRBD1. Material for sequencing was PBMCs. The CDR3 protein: CASSLVATGEAFF. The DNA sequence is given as TGCGCCAGCAGCTTGGTGGCGACAGGGGAAGCTTTCTTT.